This T cell receptor (beta chain) was retrieved from a study of cytomegalovirus exposure and HLA in healthy donors. Comment on this clone: The antigen is unknown.

The PCR was carried out with 60 Vbeta primers and 13 Jbeta primers. The method was immunoSEQ multiplex PCR; TCRdb's version includes in-frame clones alone and lacks a portion of them. The repertoire has 100,000 to 150,000 clones, about 74% of them found once; the top ten carry 3.5% to 5%. Although they were nominally healthy when sampled, donors likely had unrecorded immune exposures. Germline CDR1 reads MNHNS; CDR2 reads SASEGT. The V end was cut by 4 bases, the J end by 0 bases, with 10 bases between. The CDR3 loop spans 14 amino acids. Study outcomes and limitations: Cytomegalovirus-associated TCR beta chains were listed, numbering some 180.

This receptor was identified in a woman between 50 and 59 years old in good health and CMV-seropositive. The sequencing input was PBMCs. This chain joins TRBV6-1 and TRBJ2-7, with D perhaps TRBD1 (6 bases). As DNA, the CDR3 is TGTGCCAGCAGTGCCAGGGGCAGCTCCTACGAGCAGTACTTC. Amino acid sequence: CASSARGSSYEQYF.